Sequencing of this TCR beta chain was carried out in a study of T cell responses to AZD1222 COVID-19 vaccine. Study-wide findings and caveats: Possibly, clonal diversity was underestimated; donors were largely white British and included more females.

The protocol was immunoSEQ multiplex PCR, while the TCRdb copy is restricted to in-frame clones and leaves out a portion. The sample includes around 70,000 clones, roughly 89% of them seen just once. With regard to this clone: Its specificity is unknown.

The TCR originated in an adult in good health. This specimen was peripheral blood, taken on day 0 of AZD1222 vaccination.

CDR3 residues: CASSVEWDSPLHF. CDR3 in DNA: TGTGCCAGCAGCGTAGAATGGGATTCACCCCTCCACTTT. The rearrangement links TRBV9 to TRBJ1-6; no clear D gene. The CDR3 totals 13 residues. Germline loops: CDR1 SGDLS, CDR2 YYNGEE. Trimming removed 0 bases at V and 8 bases at J, with 6 bases between.